The clone carrying this T cell receptor beta chain is a singleton in its sample. Its specificity is unknown. Germline loops: CDR1 SGHRS, CDR2 YFSETQ. Trimming took off 0 bases at V and 5 bases at J, with 9 bases between the two ends. The CDR3 is made up of 14 amino acids. The table came from immunoSEQ multiplex PCR; TCRdb's copy has only in-frame clones and leaves some out. Of about 60,000 clones listed, around 90% are singletons. This specimen belongs to a study of OX40 agonist ivuxolimab in advanced cancers. Study-level results: At 0.1 to 3.0 mg/kg, clonal expansion of CD4+ and CD8+ blood T cells had occurred by week 6. Low normalized T-cell clonal expansion was also seen in some nonresponders.

The investigators sampled blood at baseline, at cycle 4 day 1, and at cycle 7 day 1. The chain has TRBV5-1 and TRBJ1-5; a weak D match, TRBD1 (6 bases). This clonotype was sampled from an adult with an advanced solid tumor such as melanoma, head and neck, liver or kidney cancer. The sequencing here drew on CD4+ or CD8+ T cells sorted from blood, taken in a trial of the OX40 agonist ivuxolimab. CDR3 DNA sequence: TGCGCCAGCAGCTTGGTTTCAGGGGATCAGCCCCAGCATTTT. Translating gives CASSLVSGDQPQHF.